Presented here are 13 T cell receptor beta chains from one specimen sequenced in a study of CD8+CD57+ T cells in acquired aplastic anemia. Sequenced patients had shown CD8+CD57+ cell expansion by flow cytometry. Profiles of TCR beta VDJ and CDR3 were generated from a genomic DNA template. MiXCR, run by TCRdb on the reads, gives a single entry per CDR3 protein. The repertoire holds about 120,000 distinct CDR3 sequences, with under 65% as singletons. Sequenced material: sorted CD4+, CD8+, or CD8+CD57+ T cells (not recorded which) from PBMCs. Receptors originate from a human donor with aplastic anemia.

On this clonotype itself: A much more abundant neighbour one base away suggests this may be a read error. The chain joins TRBV7-6 to TRBJ2-2; 16 bases are shared with TRBD2. Germline loops: CDR1 SGHVS, CDR2 FNYEAQ. CDR3 length equals 17 residues. The CDR3: CTSRDGTSGRDTGELFF. CDR3 bases: TGTACCAGCAGAGACGGGACTAGCGGGAGGGACACCGGGGAGCTGTTTTTT. The whole variable domain, remainder taken from reference TRBV7-6 and TRBJ2-2, is GAGVSQSPRYKVTKRGQDVALRCDPISGHVSLYWYRQALGQGPEFLTYFNYEAQQDKSGLPNDRFSAERPEGSISTLTIQRTEQRDSAMYRCTSRDGTSGRDTGELFFGEGSRLTVL.

The chain recombines TRBV10-3 with TRBJ2-1, with TRBD2 as a possible D gene (6 bases). The V gene's germline CDR1 is ENHRY and CDR2 SYGVKD. The CDR3 covers 15 residues. V was pared by 11 bases and J by 0 bases, with 17 bases between. CDR3 nucleotide sequence: TGTGCCTCACACGGAGGGCAGAGCTCCTACAATGAGCAGTTCTTC. Its protein is CASHGGQSSYNEQFF.

The rearrangement uses TRBV27 and TRBJ2-5; 8 bases align to TRBD2. In germline, CDR1 is MNHEY, CDR2 SMNVEV (reference sequence). The CDR3 has 13 residues. J was trimmed by 4 bases and V by 5 bases; bases with no gene match: 3. The CDR3 is CASSTGTRETQYF. Here the CDR3 DNA reads TGTGCCAGCAGTACCGGGACTAGAGAGACCCAGTACTTC.

The chain couples TRBV19 to TRBJ1-1, with D perhaps TRBD1 (5 bases). The CDR3 totals 14 residues. From germline, CDR1 is LNHDA and CDR2 SQIVND (reference sequence). V gave up 5 bases and J gave up 1 base, with 11 bases separating them. CDR3 sequence: CASSPQGGNTEAFF. The CDR3 bases are TGTGCCAGTAGTCCCCAGGGAGGGAACACTGAAGCTTTCTTT. Variable domain in full (rest from reference TRBV19 and TRBJ1-1): DGGITQSPKYLFRKEGQNVTLSCEQNLNHDAMYWYRQDPGQGLRLIYYSQIVNDFQKGDIAEGYSVSREKKESFPLTVTSAQKNPTAFYLCASSPQGGNTEAFFGQGTRLTVV.

This clonotype appeared many times. The genes are TRBV6-5 and TRBJ2-7; D is ambiguous. Germline V CDR1 and CDR2: MNHEY, SVGAGI. Deletions cut 2 bases from V and 2 bases from J, with 10 bases between. The CDR3 is 14 amino acids. The CDR3 nucleotides are TGTGCCAGCAGTTACGACGGTGAAACCTACGAGCAGTACTTC. Amino acid sequence: CASSYDGETYEQYF.

The chain joins TRBV2 to TRBJ2-1; a weak D match, TRBD1 (6 bases). V was trimmed by 9 bases and J by 5 bases, leaving 11 bases between them. The CDR3 is 12 amino acids. In germline, CDR1 is SNHLY, CDR2 FYNNEI. The CDR3 nucleotides are TGTGCCAGTTACCAGGGGAACAATGAGCAGTTCTTC. It yields the protein CASYQGNNEQFF.

The chain employs TRBV12-3 or TRBV12-4 and TRBJ2-7; a weak D match, TRBD2 (6 bases). CDR3 size: 16 residues. V lost 4 bases and J lost 4, with 20 bases in between. The CDR3 coding sequence is TGTGCCAGCAGTTCCCGTACCGGGGCAGGACTATACGAGCAGTACTTC. Translation gives CASSSRTGAGLYEQYF.

V usage is TRBV2 and J usage is TRBJ1-2, with 7 bases that match TRBD1. V gave up 10 bases and J gave up 6 bases; unmatched junction bases: 11. The CDR3 is 13 residues long. Germline assignment: CDR1 SNHLY and CDR2 FYNNEI. CDR3 protein: CAMTWTGADGYTF. The CDR3 DNA is TGTGCCATGACCTGGACAGGTGCCGATGGCTACACCTTC.

This clonotype showed up just a few times. The chain combines TRBV10-3 with TRBJ2-3; 7 bases are shared with TRBD1. The CDR3 consists of 13 residues. V was clipped by 7 bases and J by 3 bases; unmatched bases: 4. Per germline, CDR1 ENHRY and CDR2 SYGVKD. CDR3: CAIKDRETDTQYF. The CDR3 DNA reads TGTGCCATCAAAGACAGGGAAACAGATACGCAGTATTTT.

This clonotype was observed once. The junction differs from germline at one of its ends, possibly a read error. The chain is built from TRBV11-2 and TRBJ2-3, with TRBD2 matching over 15 bases. The CDR3 runs 17 residues. Germline CDR1 is SGHAT and CDR2 is FQNNGV. This chain's CDR3 is CASSLDPGLAGGDTQYF. The CDR3 DNA follows: TGTGCCAGCAGCCTAGACCCGGGACTAGCGGGAGGAGATACGCAGTATTTT.

V and J are TRBV19 and TRBJ1-1; TRBD1 might be the D (5 bases). Trimming stripped 3 bases from V and 1 base from J, with 6 bases between. The germline V gene has CDR1 LNHDA and CDR2 SQIVND (reference sequence). This CDR3 comprises 13 residues. The CDR3 coding sequence is TGTGCCAGTAGTATCGGACAGAACACTGAAGCTTTCTTT. Encoded protein: CASSIGQNTEAFF.

This clonotype was seen once. This chain joins TRBV12-3 or TRBV12-4 and TRBJ2-2; a possible D gene is TRBD2 (6 bases). Trimming left V 3 bases short and J 5 bases short, with 7 bases between. The CDR3 contains 13 residues. The CDR3 loop is CASSFGSTGELFF. The CDR3 nucleotides are TGTGCCAGCAGTTTCGGGAGTACCGGGGAGCTGTTTTTT.

The V and J genes are TRBV20-1 and TRBJ2-7; 10 bases line up with TRBD1. V trimming: 6 bases; J trimming: 4 bases; junction bases outside the gene matches: 6. This CDR3 is built from 13 residues. The germline V gene has CDR1 DFQATT and CDR2 SNEGSKA (reference sequence). The DNA for the CDR3 is TGCAGTGCGGGCCGGGACAGGGGATACGAGCAGTACTTC. It encodes CSAGRDRGYEQYF.